This TCR beta chain derives from a study of control samples from healthy donors and cancer patients. Clones were read by immunoSEQ multiplex PCR, and TCRdb kept only the in-frame ones, dropping some. The sample holds approximately 46,000 clones, about 92% seen once. The TCR comes from a young man with colorectal cancer. The source material was PBMCs.

CDR3 nucleotide sequence: TGTGCCAGCAGCCCCCGGGACAGTGCCAATCAGCCCCAGCATTTT. This gives the protein CASSPRDSANQPQHF. The V gene is TRBV7-2, the J gene TRBJ1-5; TRBD1 aligns across 7 bases. V dropped 5 bases and J dropped 3; count of bases not matched to a gene: 7. The germline CDR1 and CDR2 sequences are SGHTA and FQGNSA. This CDR3 contains 15 residues.